This TCR beta chain emerged from a study of cytomegalovirus exposure and HLA in healthy donors. Study background: Membership in the Caucasian-associated ancestry cluster was found for 81% of 350 to 450 genotyped donors. General observations from the study: For presence/absence analyses, sequencing depth was assumed to be roughly uniform across donors. Per a later analysis, HLA-associated TCR beta chains showed more clonal expansion than other, equally common TCR beta chains. Compared with the roughly 670-donor mean, an Asian-associated ancestry cluster reportedly had fewer N-insertions, according to a later analysis.

Both 60 Vbeta primers and 13 Jbeta primers went into the PCR. The method was immunoSEQ multiplex PCR; TCRdb's version includes in-frame clones alone and lacks a portion of them. The sample has under 200,000 clones, 65% to 85% seen once; the top ten hold around 6.9%. This clone turned up a few times. Its antigen remains unknown. Trimming left V 3 bases short and J 2 bases short, with 23 bases between. CDR1 is MGHDK and CDR2 is SYGVNS in the germline V gene. This CDR3 has 18 amino acids. The TCR comes from a male donor in good health and CMV-seropositive. This chain connects TRBV25-1 to TRBJ2-7, with D possibly being TRBD1 (6 bases). Sequenced material: PBMCs. The CDR3 reads CASSDPKRDRQIPYEQYF. CDR3 nucleotides: TGTGCCAGCAGTGACCCCAAACGCGACAGGCAAATCCCCTACGAGCAGTACTTC.